This passage covers 30 T cell receptor beta chains from one sample sequenced in a study of blood T cell repertoires in COVID-19. Produced via immunoSEQ multiplex PCR; TCRdb's table is partial and in-frame only. The sample holds just over 300,000 clones, 80% to 90% seen once. The specimen sequenced was PBMCs or T cells enriched from blood (not recorded which). Receptors were obtained from a man aged 25-40 years who had recovered from COVID-19.

The chain recombines TRBV13 with TRBJ1-2; D not certain. CDR1 and CDR2 from the germline V gene are PRHDT and FYEKMQ (reference sequence). V lost 0 bases, J lost 6 bases, and 8 bases lay in between. CDR3 length equals 13 residues. CDR3 bases: TGTGCCAGCAGCTTAGGGGGCTTCGATGGCTACACCTTC. Translation: CASSLGGFDGYTF.

The chain links TRBV7-2 to TRBJ1-2; perhaps TRBD1 as D (5 bases). The CDR3 is 16 amino acids. The germline gives CDR1 SGHTA, CDR2 FQGNSA. With 1 base removed from V and 0 bases from J, the gap between germline ends came to 12 bases. In DNA form, the CDR3 reads TGTGCCAGCAGCTTAGGTTCAGGGTGGTCTAACTATGGCTACACCTTC. Encoded protein: CASSLGSGWSNYGYTF.

The chain joins TRBV6-5 to TRBJ2-4, with D possibly matching TRBD1 (6 bases). The CDR3 is 13 amino acids. Trimming pared 4 bases from V and 9 bases from J, leaving 13 bases between. Per the germline V gene, CDR1 is MNHEY and CDR2 is SVGAGI. CDR3: CASSSLTGSIQYF. In DNA form, the CDR3 reads TGTGCCAGCAGTTCACTAACAGGGTCCATTCAGTACTTC.

This chain uses TRBV10-1 with TRBJ2-1, with a weak D call TRBD2 (6 bases). Germline loops: CDR1 WNHNN, CDR2 SYGVQD (reference sequence). The V end was cut by 10 bases, the J end by 3 bases, with 22 bases between. This CDR3 has 16 residues. Here the CDR3 reads CAIPPRGGQIYNEQFF. The CDR3 region has the DNA TGCGCCATCCCTCCTCGTGGAGGGCAAATCTACAATGAGCAGTTCTTC.

The chain joins TRBV15 to TRBJ1-1, with D unresolved. The length of the CDR3 is 14 residues. Germline V CDR1 and CDR2: LNHNV, YYDKDF (reference sequence). Deletions cut 1 base from V and 1 base from J, with 7 bases between. CDR3 region: CATSRGSRNTEAFF. The DNA of the CDR3 is TGTGCCACCAGCAGAGGATCGAGGAACACTGAAGCTTTCTTT. Using reference TRBV15 and TRBJ1-1 for the parts outside the CDR3, the full variable domain is DAMVIQNPRYQVTQFGKPVTLSCSQTLNHNVMYWYQQKSSQAPKLLFHYYDKDFNNEADTPDNFQSRRPNTSFCFLDIRSPGLGDTAMYLCATSRGSRNTEAFFGQGTRLTVV.

The chain employs TRBV7-9 and TRBJ1-2, with 8 bases matching TRBD1. Losses at the gene ends were 5 bases for V and 8 bases for J; bases not matched to a gene: 4. The germline CDR1 and CDR2 sequences are SEHNR and FQNEAQ (reference sequence). CDR3 length: 12 amino acids. The CDR3 region is CASSLTGVGYTF. The CDR3 DNA reads TGTGCCAGCAGCCTGACAGGGGTCGGCTACACCTTC. The entire variable domain, with the rest obtained from reference TRBV7-9 and TRBJ1-2, is as follows: DTGVSQNPRHKITKRGQNVTFRCDPISEHNRLYWYRQTLGQGPEFLTYFQNEAQLEKSRLLSDRFSAERPKGSFSTLEIQRTEQGDSAMYLCASSLTGVGYTFGSGTRLTVV.

A remark on this clone: Other DNA sequences in this sample translate to the same CDR3. The J gene is TRBJ1-6, the V gene TRBV18; TRBD1 might be the D (5 bases). CDR1 KGHSH and CDR2 LQKENI come from the germline V gene. This CDR3 is built from 14 residues. Trimming cost V 0 bases and J 6 bases, with 6 bases left between them. CDR3: CASSPPGGNSPLHF. In nucleotides, the CDR3 is TGTGCCAGCTCACCACCGGGGGGTAATTCACCCCTCCACTTT.

This clone was observed a single time. In DNA, the CDR3 is TGTGCCAGCAGTTTACTAATCTCCTACAATGAGCAGTTCTTC. Its protein is CASSLLISYNEQFF. This sequence joins TRBV6-2 or TRBV6-3 and TRBJ2-1; no clear D. The CDR3 runs to 14 residues. Germline V lookup: CDR1 MNHEY, CDR2 SVGEGT. V was clipped by 4 bases and J by 0 bases, with 7 bases between them.

The J gene is TRBJ1-1, the V gene TRBV5-4; D is possibly TRBD1 (6 bases). The germline gives CDR1 SGHNT, CDR2 YYREEE (reference sequence). The CDR3 covers 11 residues. V shed 5 bases and J shed 11 bases, with 13 bases lying between them. The CDR3 protein is CASRTGEEAFF. Written as DNA, the CDR3 is TGTGCCAGCAGGACAGGAGAGGAGGCTTTCTTT.

The chain has TRBV9 and TRBJ2-7; 8 bases are shared with TRBD1. CDR1 is SGDLS, CDR2 YYNGEE, per germline. This CDR3 is 17 amino acids long. The trim removed 0 bases at V and 6 bases at J, leaving 14 bases unmatched. The CDR3 DNA reads as TGTGCCAGCAGCGTAGGCCTCACCGGGACAGGCGACTTCGAGCAGTACTTC. This gives the protein CASSVGLTGTGDFEQYF.

This chain uses TRBV5-4 with TRBJ2-7; 10 bases are a match to TRBD2. Trimming cost V 0 bases and J 11 bases; bases outside gene matches: 8. The CDR3 contains 14 residues. Germline loops: CDR1 SGHNT, CDR2 YYREEE (reference sequence). The CDR3: CASSLETSGAGKYF. DNA of the CDR3: TGTGCCAGCAGCTTGGAAACTAGCGGGGCTGGGAAGTACTTC.

This sequence joins TRBV5-6 and TRBJ2-3, with 8 bases lining up with TRBD2. The length of the CDR3 is 14 residues. V shed 4 bases, J shed 0 bases, and the junction held 1 base outside the gene matches. Looked up from germline, CDR1 is SGHDT and CDR2 is YYEEEE. CDR3 sequence reads: CASSRGGSTDTQYF. CDR3 sequence (DNA): TGTGCCAGCAGCCGCGGGGGGAGCACAGATACGCAGTATTTT.

The chain has TRBV6-1 and TRBJ1-2; D is unresolved. Deletions cut 0 bases from V and 2 bases from J, with 13 bases between. CDR1 is MNHNS and CDR2 is SASEGT in the germline V gene. CDR3 length: 16 residues. The DNA of the CDR3 is TGTGCCAGCAGTGAAGCTTGGGGAGCAAAAAACTATGGCTACACCTTC. As protein: CASSEAWGAKNYGYTF.

Here the CDR3 reads CASSPRASSGNTIYF. The CDR3 DNA reads as TGTGCCAGCAGCCCCAGGGCGTCCTCTGGAAACACCATATATTTT. The gene calls are TRBV7-2 and TRBJ1-3, with D perhaps matching TRBD1 (5 bases). This CDR3 comprises 15 residues. Germline V gene sequence: CDR1 SGHTA, CDR2 FQGNSA. Trimming removed 5 bases from V and 0 bases from J, with 11 bases in between.

The chain links TRBV30 to TRBJ1-2, with D uncertain. Trimming shortened V by 0 bases and J by 8 bases, and 10 bases separated the two germline ends. The CDR3 is 12 amino acids. Per germline, CDR1 GTSNPN and CDR2 SVGIG (reference sequence). CDR3 region: CAWSVPLGGYTF. CDR3 nucleotides: TGTGCCTGGAGTGTACCTCTAGGCGGCTACACCTTC.

The V call is TRBV11-1, the J call TRBJ2-7; 7 bases map to TRBD1. Unmatched junction bases numbered 5, after V lost 3 bases and J lost 3 bases. The germline V gene encodes CDR1 SGHAT and CDR2 FQDESV (reference sequence). There are 14 residues in the CDR3. The CDR3 sequence is CASSFVGQVYEQYF. The DNA of the CDR3 is TGTGCCAGCAGCTTCGTCGGACAGGTCTACGAGCAGTACTTC.

J is TRBJ2-1 and V is TRBV6-2 or TRBV6-3, with 8 positions matching TRBD2. With 0 bases clipped from V and 2 bases from J, the junction kept 3 bases outside the gene matches. CDR1 is MNHEY and CDR2 is SVGEGT in the germline V gene. The CDR3 loop spans 16 amino acids. The CDR3 DNA follows: TGTGCCAGCAGTTACTCGACTAGCGCTACCTACAATGAGCAGTTCTTC. Translated: CASSYSTSATYNEQFF.

V usage is TRBV10-3 and J usage is TRBJ2-2; the match to TRBD1 covers 7 bases. From germline, CDR1 is ENHRY and CDR2 SYGVKD. This CDR3 region has 14 residues. The V segment lost 7 bases and the J segment 7 bases; nucleotides outside the gene matches: 9. CDR3 sequence: CAITADRSGGELFF. The CDR3, as DNA: TGTGCCATCACAGCGGACAGGTCGGGCGGGGAGCTGTTTTTT.

This clone was counted at least ten times. The chain employs TRBV19 and TRBJ1-2; D is ambiguous. The V end was cut by 6 bases, the J end by 2 bases, with 10 bases between. This CDR3 contains 13 residues. Per the germline V gene, CDR1 is LNHDA and CDR2 is SQIVND (reference sequence). The CDR3 reads CASSSDNNYGYTF. CDR3 nucleotide sequence: TGTGCCAGTAGCTCTGACAACAACTATGGCTACACCTTC.

The chain employs TRBV6-4 and TRBJ1-5; 10 bases are shared with TRBD1. The CDR3 sequence is 16 residues long. The V and J ends lost 10 bases and 0 bases, in that order; junction bases with no gene match: 9. CDR1 and CDR2 (germline): MRHNA, SNTAGT. This chain's CDR3 is CANTPGQGFSNQPQHF. CDR3 DNA: TGTGCCAACACCCCGGGACAGGGGTTTAGCAATCAGCCCCAGCATTTT.

J is TRBJ2-7 and V is TRBV6-5; 9 bases are a match to TRBD1. The CDR3 is 14 residues long. Trimming removed 6 bases from V and 0 bases from J; junction bases left unmatched: 3. Germline CDR1 is MNHEY and CDR2 is SVGAGI. In DNA, the CDR3 is TGTGCCAGCAGGACAGGGGGATACTCCTACGAGCAGTACTTC. Translation: CASRTGGYSYEQYF.

The V gene is TRBV10-3, the J gene TRBJ2-5; tentatively, D is TRBD2 (5 bases). This CDR3 spans 13 amino acids. V was trimmed by 8 bases and J by 3 bases, leaving 13 bases between them. Germline CDR1 reads ENHRY; CDR2 reads SYGVKD. The CDR3: CAIGAGVEETQYF. CDR3 DNA: TGTGCCATCGGAGCCGGGGTCGAAGAGACCCAGTACTTC.

V and J are TRBV29-1 and TRBJ2-7, with 7 bases identical to TRBD1. The ends lost 1 base at V and 2 bases at J; junction bases unmatched: 2. The CDR3 has 13 residues. Germline CDR1 is SQVTM and CDR2 is ANQGSEA. The DNA for the CDR3 is TGCAGCGTTGAAGCAGGGGGAACCTACGAGCAGTACTTC. Its translation is CSVEAGGTYEQYF.

V is TRBV3-1 (or the pseudogene TRBV3-2) and J is TRBJ1-2; TRBD1 matches at 7 bases. The J segment lost 4 bases and the V segment lost 1 base, leaving 9 bases of the junction unmatched. The CDR3 covers 16 residues. Germline V gene data show CDR1 as LGHDT and CDR2 as YNNKEL (reference sequence). The CDR3 spells CASSQVRPDRAYGYTF. CDR3 nucleotides: TGTGCCAGCAGCCAAGTCCGTCCCGACAGGGCCTATGGCTACACCTTC.

The CDR3 bases are TGCGCCAGCAGCCGGGACAGGGGGTTCGCAGATACGCAGTATTTT. This encodes CASSRDRGFADTQYF. The chain is built from TRBV4-1 and TRBJ2-3; TRBD1 matches 11 bases. CDR1 is MGHRA, CDR2 YSYEKL, per germline. V trimming: 4 bases; J trimming: 4 bases; junction bases outside the gene matches: 4. This CDR3 comprises 15 residues.

V gene TRBV6-5 combines with J gene TRBJ2-5; perhaps TRBD2 as D (5 bases). V was trimmed by 6 bases and J by 7 bases, leaving 15 bases between them. The CDR3 has 13 amino acids. Germline V lookup: CDR1 MNHEY, CDR2 SVGAGI. CDR3 in amino acids: CASRDFYFGTQYF. As DNA, the CDR3 is TGTGCCAGCAGGGACTTTTATTTCGGGACCCAGTACTTC.

The chain employs TRBV9 and TRBJ2-3; 11 nucleotides align to TRBD2. Germline V lookup: CDR1 SGDLS, CDR2 YYNGEE. The CDR3 runs 16 residues. Unmatched junction bases numbered 3, after V lost 2 bases and J lost 1 base. The chain's CDR3 is CASSVTTSGGTDTQYF. In DNA, the CDR3 is TGTGCCAGCAGCGTCACGACTAGCGGGGGCACAGATACGCAGTATTTT.

V gene TRBV5-5 combines with J gene TRBJ2-1; tentatively, D is TRBD2 (6 bases). This CDR3 spans 16 amino acids. Trimming removed 4 bases at V and 3 bases at J, with 17 bases between. In germline, CDR1 is SGHKS, CDR2 YYEKEE (reference sequence). For the CDR3, the DNA is TGTGCCAGCAGCATGTCGGGGGTCCGGTTCTACAATGAGCAGTTCTTC. This gives the protein CASSMSGVRFYNEQFF. Full variable domain (rest looked up from reference TRBV5-5 and TRBJ2-1): DAGVTQSPTHLIKTRGQQVTLRCSPISGHKSVSWYQQVLGQGPQFIFQYYEKEERGRGNFPDRFSARQFPNYSSELNVNALLLGDSALYLCASSMSGVRFYNEQFFGPGTRLTVL.

J is TRBJ2-6 and V is TRBV27, with TRBD2 identical over 9 bases. Germline V CDR1 and CDR2: MNHEY, SMNVEV (reference sequence). With 1 base clipped from V and 0 bases from J, the junction kept 10 bases outside the gene matches. The CDR3 has 20 residues. The CDR3 sequence: CASSLLAGALGHSGANVLTF. CDR3 nucleotides: TGTGCCAGCAGTTTATTAGCGGGGGCCCTTGGCCACTCTGGGGCCAACGTCCTGACTTTC.

This clone showed up just once. The chain combines TRBV7-3 with TRBJ2-5; 7 nucleotides agree with TRBD1. CDR3 length equals 15 residues. Per the germline V gene, CDR1 is SGHTA and CDR2 is FQGTGA. The V segment lost 5 bases and the J segment 5 bases; nucleotides outside the gene matches: 11. CDR3 sequence reads: CASSPKVQGMETQYF. The CDR3 DNA follows: TGTGCCAGCAGCCCCAAAGTACAGGGGATGGAGACCCAGTACTTC.